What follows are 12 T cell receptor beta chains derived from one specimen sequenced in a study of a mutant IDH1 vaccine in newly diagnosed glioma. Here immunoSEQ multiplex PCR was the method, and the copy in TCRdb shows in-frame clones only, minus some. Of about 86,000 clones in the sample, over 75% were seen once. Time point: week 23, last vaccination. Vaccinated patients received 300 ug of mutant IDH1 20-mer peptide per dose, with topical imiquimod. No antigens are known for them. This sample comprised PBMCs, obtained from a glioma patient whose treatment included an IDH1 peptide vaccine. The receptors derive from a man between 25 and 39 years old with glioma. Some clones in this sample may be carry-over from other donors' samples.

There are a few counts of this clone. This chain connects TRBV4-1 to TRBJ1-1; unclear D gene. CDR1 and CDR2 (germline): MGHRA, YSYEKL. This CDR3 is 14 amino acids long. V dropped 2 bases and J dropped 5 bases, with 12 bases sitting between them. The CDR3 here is CASSQLREDTEAFF. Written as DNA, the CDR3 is TGCGCCAGCAGCCAACTTCGGGAGGATACTGAAGCTTTCTTT.

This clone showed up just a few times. The CDR3 here is CASSSHLGEKLFF. Here the CDR3 DNA reads TGTGCCAGCAGTTCACACCTCGGTGAAAAACTGTTTTTT. The chain has TRBV27 and TRBJ1-4; D call uncertain. Trimming left V 4 bases short and J 7 bases short, with 10 bases between. This CDR3 is 13 amino acids long. Germline CDR1 MNHEY, CDR2 SMNVEV (reference sequence).

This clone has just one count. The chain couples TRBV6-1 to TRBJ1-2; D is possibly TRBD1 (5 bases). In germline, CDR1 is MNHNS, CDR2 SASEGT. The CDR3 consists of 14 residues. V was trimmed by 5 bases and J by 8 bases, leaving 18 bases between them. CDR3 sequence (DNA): TGTGCCAGCAGTATATCCGGGACCCTCGTCGGCTACACCTTC. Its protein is CASSISGTLVGYTF.

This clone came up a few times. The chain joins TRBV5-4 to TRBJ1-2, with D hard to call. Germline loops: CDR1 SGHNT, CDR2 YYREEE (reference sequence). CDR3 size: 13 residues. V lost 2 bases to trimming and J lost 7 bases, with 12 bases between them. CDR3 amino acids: CASSFQSGSGYTF. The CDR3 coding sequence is TGTGCCAGCAGCTTCCAATCCGGCTCTGGCTACACCTTC.

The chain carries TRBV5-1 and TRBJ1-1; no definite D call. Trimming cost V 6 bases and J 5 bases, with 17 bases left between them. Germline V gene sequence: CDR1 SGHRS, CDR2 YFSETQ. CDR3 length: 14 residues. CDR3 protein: CASNLQPTVTEAFF. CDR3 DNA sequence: TGCGCCAGCAATCTCCAACCAACAGTAACTGAAGCTTTCTTT.

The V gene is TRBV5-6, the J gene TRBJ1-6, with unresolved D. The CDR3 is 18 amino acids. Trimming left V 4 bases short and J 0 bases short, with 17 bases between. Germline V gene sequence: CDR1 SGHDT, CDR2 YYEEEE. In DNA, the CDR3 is TGTGCCAGCAGCGAACGAGAGGAGCAGCCCTCCTATAATTCACCCCTCCACTTT. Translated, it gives CASSEREEQPSYNSPLHF. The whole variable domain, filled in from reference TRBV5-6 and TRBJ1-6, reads DAGVTQSPTHLIKTRGQQVTLRCSPKSGHDTVSWYQQALGQGPQFIFQYYEEEERQRGNFPDRFSGHQFPNYSSELNVNALLLGDSALYLCASSEREEQPSYNSPLHFGNGTRLTVT.

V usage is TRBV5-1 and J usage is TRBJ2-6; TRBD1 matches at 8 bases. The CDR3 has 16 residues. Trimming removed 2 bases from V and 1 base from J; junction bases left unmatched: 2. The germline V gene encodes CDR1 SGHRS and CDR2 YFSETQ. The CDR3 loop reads CASSFRTGSGANVLTF. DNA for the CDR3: TGCGCCAGCAGCTTTCGGACAGGGTCTGGGGCCAACGTCCTGACTTTC.

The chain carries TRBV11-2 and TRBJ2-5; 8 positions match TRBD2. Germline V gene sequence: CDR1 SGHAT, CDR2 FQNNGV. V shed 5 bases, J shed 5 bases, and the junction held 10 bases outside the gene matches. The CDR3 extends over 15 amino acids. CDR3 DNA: TGTGCCAGCAGCGCTCTCCGGGGGGGCCCTGAGACCCAGTACTTC. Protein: CASSALRGGPETQYF.

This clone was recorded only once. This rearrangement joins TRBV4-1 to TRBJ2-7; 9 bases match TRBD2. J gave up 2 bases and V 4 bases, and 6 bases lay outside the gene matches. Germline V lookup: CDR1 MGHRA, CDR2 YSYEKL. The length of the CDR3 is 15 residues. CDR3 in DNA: TGCGCCAGCAGCCCGGGACTAGCCCTCGCCTACGAGCAGTACTTC. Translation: CASSPGLALAYEQYF.

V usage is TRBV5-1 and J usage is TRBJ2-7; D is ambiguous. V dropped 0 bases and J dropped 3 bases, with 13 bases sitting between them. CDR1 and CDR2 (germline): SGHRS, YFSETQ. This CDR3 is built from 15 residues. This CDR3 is CASSLGPGRVYEQYF. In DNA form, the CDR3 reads TGCGCCAGCAGCTTGGGGCCGGGTAGGGTCTACGAGCAGTACTTC. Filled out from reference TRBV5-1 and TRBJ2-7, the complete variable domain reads KAGVTQTPRYLIKTRGQQVTLSCSPISGHRSVSWYQQTPGQGLQFLFEYFSETQRNKGNFPGRFSGRQFSNSRSEMNVSTLELGDSALYLCASSLGPGRVYEQYFGPGTRLTVT.

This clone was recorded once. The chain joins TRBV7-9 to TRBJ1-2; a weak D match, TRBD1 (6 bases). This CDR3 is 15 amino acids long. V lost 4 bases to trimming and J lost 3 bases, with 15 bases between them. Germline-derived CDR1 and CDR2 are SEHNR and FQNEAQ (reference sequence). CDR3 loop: CASSYPGEGDYGYTF. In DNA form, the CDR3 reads TGTGCCAGCAGCTACCCGGGAGAGGGGGACTATGGCTACACCTTC.

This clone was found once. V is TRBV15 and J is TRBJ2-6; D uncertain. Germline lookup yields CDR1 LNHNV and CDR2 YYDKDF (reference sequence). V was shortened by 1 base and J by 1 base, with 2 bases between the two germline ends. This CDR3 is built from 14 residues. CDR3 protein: CATSRGSGANVLTF. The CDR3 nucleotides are TGTGCCACCAGCAGAGGGTCTGGGGCCAACGTCCTGACTTTC.